A selection of T cell receptor beta chains follows, all from one sample in a study of T cells in Graves' hyperthyroidism and ophthalmopathy. TCRdb independently ran MiXCR on the multiplex PCR reads; one entry per CDR3 protein. The sample comprises approximately 590,000 distinct CDR3 sequences, more than 45% of which are singletons, and 8.2% rests with the top ten. The specimen sequenced was peripheral blood or thyroid tissue (not recorded which). These TCRs come from a woman younger than 35 with Graves' hyperthyroidism. Each CDR3 is given with its conserved first and last residue. A D gene is named only where the DNA matches it firmly. The size of a clone is reported for some rows only, either as once, few or many, or as a class for expanded clones.

DNA	CDR3	size	J	D	V
TGTGCCAGCAGTGTGAGGGGGATTGAGTATGGCTACACCTTC	CASSVRGIEYGYTF	.	TRBJ1-2	.	TRBV2
TGTGCCAGCAGCGTAAGAGGACAGGGACATTCACCCCTCCACTTT	CASSVRGQGHSPLHF	.	TRBJ1-6	TRBD1	TRBV7-3
TGTGCCAGCAGCTTAACGGCGGTCACCGGGGAGCTGTTTTTT	CASSLTAVTGELFF	many	TRBJ2-2	.	TRBV7-2
TGTGCCAGCAGAATTCCTCCGGGAGATGGCTATGGCTACACCTTC	CASRIPPGDGYGYTF	few	TRBJ1-2	.	TRBV7-3
TGTGCCACCAGCAGCAGACACGGACGCTCTGGGGCCAACGTCCTGACTTTC	CATSSRHGRSGANVLTF	.	TRBJ2-6	.	TRBV15
TGCAGCGTTGACCTTAGGGGGGAGGCCGCCTACGAGCAGTACTTC	CSVDLRGEAAYEQYF	.	TRBJ2-7	.	TRBV29-1
TGTGCCACCAGTGCCGGATACTCCTACGAGCAGTACTTC	CATSAGYSYEQYF	many	TRBJ2-7	.	TRBV24-1
TGCGCCAGCAGCTGGACGGACAGGGGAGACACTGAAGCTTTCTTT	CASSWTDRGDTEAFF	few	TRBJ1-1	TRBD1	TRBV5-1
TGTGCCAGCAGTTGGGGACAACTGAACACTGAAGCTTTCTTT	CASSWGQLNTEAFF	.	TRBJ1-1	.	TRBV7-2
TGTGCCAGCAGCTACGCCCGGGGGGGGAAGGGCAATCAGCCCCAGCATTTT	CASSYARGGKGNQPQHF	few	TRBJ1-5	.	TRBV7-9
TGTGCCAGCAGTTCCTTACTAGCGGGAGGTGTAGAGACCCAGTACTTC	CASSSLLAGGVETQYF	.	TRBJ2-5	TRBD2	TRBV6-2/TRBV6-3
TGCAGCGTGGGGACAGGGACGTACACCTTC	CSVGTGTYTF	.	TRBJ1-2	TRBD1	TRBV29-1
TGTGCCATCAGTGGATTGCTAGCGGGAGAACAAGAGACCCAGTACTTC	CAISGLLAGEQETQYF	many	TRBJ2-5	TRBD2	TRBV10-3
TGCAGCGTAGAATTGGTGGCGGGAGAAAAACTGTTTTTT	CSVELVAGEKLFF	.	TRBJ1-4	.	TRBV29-1
TGTGCCAGCAGCGTACAGGAGGAGCAGTACTTC	CASSVQEEQYF	.	TRBJ2-7	.	TRBV7-2
TGTGCCAGCAGCCCGCGGCTTACTCAAGAGACCCAGTACTTC	CASSPRLTQETQYF	.	TRBJ2-5	.	TRBV7-2
TGTGCCAGCAGCCACCCCTGGGGCGGCAGCTCCTACGAGCAGTACTTC	CASSHPWGGSSYEQYF	.	TRBJ2-7	.	TRBV7-6
TGTGCCAGCACCGGAGCCCCGGACAGGGGCCTCGCTAACTATGGCTACACCTTC	CASTGAPDRGLANYGYTF	.	TRBJ1-2	TRBD1	TRBV2
TGTGCCCAGGAGGGGCTTAGACGGGGCTACGAGCAGTACTTC	CAQEGLRRGYEQYF	.	TRBJ2-7	.	TRBV2
TGTGCCACTTCGCCGGGACAAGCCTACGAGCATTTT	CATSPGQAYEHF	.	TRBJ1-5	.	TRBV24-1
TGTGCCAGCAGTCCCCGGACAGCGTCTTCCTACGAGCAGTACTTC	CASSPRTASSYEQYF	.	TRBJ2-7	.	TRBV2
TGTGCCAGCAGCCCCATACCCGACGGACCCTCTAGCACTGAAGCTTTCTTT	CASSPIPDGPSSTEAFF	.	TRBJ1-1	.	TRBV7-9
TGTGCCAGCAGCTCCCTCGGGACACTAAACACTGAAGCTTTCTTT	CASSSLGTLNTEAFF	.	TRBJ1-1	.	TRBV2
TGTGCCAGCACCTCAGGGGCTTTCTTT	CASTSGAFF	many	TRBJ1-1	.	TRBV7-2
TGTGCCAGCAGCCCGCCTCCCAGGGGCCGAAATGAGAAACTGTTTTTT	CASSPPPRGRNEKLFF	.	TRBJ1-4	.	TRBV11-1
TGTGCCAGCAGTTACGGCGGCAGCTTTAATGAAAAACTGTTTTTT	CASSYGGSFNEKLFF	few	TRBJ1-4	.	TRBV25-1
TGTGCCAGCAGTGATCCTGGGCGGAGTAATGAAAAACTGTTTTTT	CASSDPGRSNEKLFF	few	TRBJ1-4	.	TRBV2
TGTGCCAGCAGTCAGGGGGCGGGCACCGGGGAGCTGTTTTTT	CASSQGAGTGELFF	.	TRBJ2-2	TRBD1	TRBV2
TGTGCCAGCAGCCCAGAGAGGGACAGGCCGCACACCTTC	CASSPERDRPHTF	.	TRBJ1-2	TRBD1	TRBV7-2
TGTGCCAGCAGTGCAGCGTCCGGCCTCCAAGAGACCCAGTACTTC	CASSAASGLQETQYF	once	TRBJ2-5	.	TRBV25-1
TGTGCCAGCGGTGGGGACAGGGATCATCAGCCCCAGCATTTT	CASGGDRDHQPQHF	many	TRBJ1-5	TRBD1	TRBV2
TGTGCCAGCAGCCGGGCCTATAGCAATCAGCCCCAGCATTTT	CASSRAYSNQPQHF	few	TRBJ1-5	.	TRBV5-6
TGCGCCAGCAGCCAAAACACCGGGACAGGGGGTCGGGGCTACACCTTC	CASSQNTGTGGRGYTF	.	TRBJ1-2	TRBD1	TRBV7-2
TGTGCCAGCAGTTTCCGGCCGGGGGCCACTGAAGCTTTCTTT	CASSFRPGATEAFF	.	TRBJ1-1	.	TRBV12-3/TRBV12-4
TGTGCCACCAGTGATTCGGGGGGAGATGGCACTGAAGCTTTCTTT	CATSDSGGDGTEAFF	.	TRBJ1-1	.	TRBV24-1
TGCAGCGTTGAAGGGCAACTAGCGCTTTCGATGGAGCAGTTCTTC	CSVEGQLALSMEQFF	.	TRBJ2-1	TRBD2	TRBV29-1
TGTGCCACCAGCAGAGTACTCCGGGACAGGGAGCAGTACTTC	CATSRVLRDREQYF	many	TRBJ2-7	TRBD1	TRBV15
TGTGCCAGCATCCTTTCGGGGGCCCAGGGGACTGAAGCTTTCTTT	CASILSGAQGTEAFF	.	TRBJ1-1	.	TRBV6-6
TGTGCCAGCACCACCCCGGGAGTAGAGACCCAGTACTTC	CASTTPGVETQYF	.	TRBJ2-5	.	TRBV2
TGTGCCAGCAGTGATGGGCACCGGCAACAAGAGACCCAGTACTTC	CASSDGHRQQETQYF	.	TRBJ2-5	.	TRBV12-3/TRBV12-4
TGTGCCACCAGTCCGACAGGGGATGGCTACACCTTC	CATSPTGDGYTF	.	TRBJ1-2	TRBD1	TRBV24-1
TGTGCCAGCAGCTCCGCCGGGACGTATGGCTACACCTTC	CASSSAGTYGYTF	.	TRBJ1-2	.	TRBV2
TGTGCCAGCAGCACATGGACAGGTGGCTACACCTTC	CASSTWTGGYTF	.	TRBJ1-2	TRBD1	TRBV11-1
TGTGCCAGTAGTACCTCCGGTAAAGCTCATCAGCCCCAGCATTTT	CASSTSGKAHQPQHF	few	TRBJ1-5	.	TRBV19
TGCGCCAGCAGCTCAGGGGGCAATACGCAGTATTTT	CASSSGGNTQYF	once	TRBJ2-3	TRBD1	TRBV5-1
TGTGCCACGCGGGACTCAAGGAGATCAGATACGCAGTATTTT	CATRDSRRSDTQYF	.	TRBJ2-3	.	TRBV24-1
TGTGCCAGCAGCTTCCCACAGGGGAGCACTGAAGCTTTCTTT	CASSFPQGSTEAFF	many	TRBJ1-1	TRBD1	TRBV7-9
TGTGCCAGCAGCTTTCGTCAGGACTATGGCTACACCTTC	CASSFRQDYGYTF	many	TRBJ1-2	.	TRBV7-9
TGTGCCAGCAGCCCAAGACGTGGAGAGACCCAGTACTTC	CASSPRRGETQYF	.	TRBJ2-5	.	TRBV9
TGTGCCAGCAGCTCAGCGGGAGTGGCTGGGGCCAACGTCCTGACTTTC	CASSSAGVAGANVLTF	.	TRBJ2-6	TRBD2	TRBV7-3
TGTGCCAGCAGTAATGTTGTCACTGAAGCTTTCTTT	CASSNVVTEAFF	few	TRBJ1-1	.	TRBV7-9
TGTGCCAGCAGCGCCTCCGGGACAGGTTACAATCAGCCCCAGCATTTT	CASSASGTGYNQPQHF	few	TRBJ1-5	TRBD1	TRBV2
TGTGCCAGCAGCCCGGGACGTCTTGAGGAAAAACTGTTTTTT	CASSPGRLEEKLFF	once	TRBJ1-4	.	TRBV7-9
TGTGCCAGCAGCTTAGATCCTAGCGCGTACGAGCAGTACTTC	CASSLDPSAYEQYF	.	TRBJ2-7	.	TRBV7-9
TGTGCCAGCAGGACAACTAAGGCAACTAATGAAAAACTGTTTTTT	CASRTTKATNEKLFF	once	TRBJ1-4	.	TRBV2
TGTGCCAGTAGAAGACAGGGGGGAGGCAATCAGCCCCAGCATTTT	CASRRQGGGNQPQHF	few	TRBJ1-5	TRBD1	TRBV19
TGTGCCAGTAGTTCACAGGGAAGTTCTTATGGCTACACCTTC	CASSSQGSSYGYTF	.	TRBJ1-2	.	TRBV19
TGTGCCAGCAGCGCGACAGGGCAAACCGTAGTCTTC	CASSATGQTVVF	.	TRBJ2-5	TRBD1	TRBV7-2